This passage covers 2 T cell receptor beta chains from one sample sequenced in a study of identical twins. TCRdb analysed the 5' RACE reads with MiXCR anew, one entry per CDR3 protein. The sample yields 470,000 or so distinct CDR3 sequences, roughly a quarter seen once. These same records also appear under a second study, on T cells expressing NK-cell markers.

The sample was CD4+ T cells sorted from blood. Receptors originate from a woman younger than 35 in good health.

This clonotype has just a few counts. The chain's CDR3 is CASSQEYPSHVLDRKVGNQPQHF. The CDR3 DNA is TGCGCCAGCAGCCAAGAATATCCATCCCATGTCCTAGACAGGAAGGTCGGCAATCAGCCCCAGCATTTT. The chain combines TRBV4-3 with TRBJ1-5; perhaps TRBD1 as D (6 bases). CDR3 length: 23 amino acids. Germline values: CDR1 LGHNA, CDR2 YSLEER. V was shortened by 0 bases and J by 2 bases, with 32 bases between the two germline ends.

This clonotype was recorded a few times. The chain recombines TRBV20-1 with TRBJ2-1, with 7 bases matching TRBD2. The CDR3 covers 12 residues. Trimming removed 4 bases from V and 10 bases from J; junction bases left unmatched: 7. Germline CDR1 DFQATT, CDR2 SNEGSKA (reference sequence). The CDR3 bases are TGCAGTGCTAACCCGGGAGGAAGAGAGCAGTTCTTC. Translating it yields CSANPGGREQFF.